The T cell receptor (beta chain) under discussion was sequenced for a study of shared clonotypes between healthy human individuals. Adult donors, all healthy and HIV-negative, had no recent acute infections or vaccinations. Germline values: CDR1 MGHDK, CDR2 SYGVNS. This CDR3 contains 11 residues. Trimming cost V 5 bases and J 2 bases, with 4 bases left between them. Notes on this clone: A much larger clone sits a single nucleotide away, making a read error possible.

Assay execution took place at the deep level. TCRdb's table, derived via immunoSEQ multiplex PCR, lists solely in-frame clones and lacks some. There are around 2,000,000 clones in the sample; roughly 94% occur only once, and more than 0.1% lies in the top ten. The V and J genes are TRBV25-1 and TRBJ2-7; D uncertain. The origin of this receptor is a man between 18 and 29 years old in good health. Specimen: naive CD4+ T cells sorted from blood. Subset meaning: CD45RA+ positively selected. The CDR3 DNA reads as TGTGCCAGCAGTCAAGCCTACGAGCAGTACTTC. This sequence encodes CASSQAYEQYF.